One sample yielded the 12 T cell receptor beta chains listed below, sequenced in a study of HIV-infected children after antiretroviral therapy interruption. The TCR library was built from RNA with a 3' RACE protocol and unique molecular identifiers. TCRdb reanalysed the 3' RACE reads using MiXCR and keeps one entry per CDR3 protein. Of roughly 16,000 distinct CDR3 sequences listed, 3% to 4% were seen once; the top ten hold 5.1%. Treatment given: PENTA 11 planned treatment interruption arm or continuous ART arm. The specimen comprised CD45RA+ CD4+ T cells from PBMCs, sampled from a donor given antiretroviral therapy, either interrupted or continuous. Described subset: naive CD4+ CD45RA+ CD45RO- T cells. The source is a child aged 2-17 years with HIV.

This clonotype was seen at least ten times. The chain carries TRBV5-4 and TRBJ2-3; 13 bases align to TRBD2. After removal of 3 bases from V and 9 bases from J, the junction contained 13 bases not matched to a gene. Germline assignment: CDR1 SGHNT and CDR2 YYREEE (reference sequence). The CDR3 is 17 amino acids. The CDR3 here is CASSSTGTSGVIDTQYF. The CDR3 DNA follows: TGTGCCAGCAGCTCGACCGGGACTAGCGGGGTTATAGACACGCAGTATTTT.

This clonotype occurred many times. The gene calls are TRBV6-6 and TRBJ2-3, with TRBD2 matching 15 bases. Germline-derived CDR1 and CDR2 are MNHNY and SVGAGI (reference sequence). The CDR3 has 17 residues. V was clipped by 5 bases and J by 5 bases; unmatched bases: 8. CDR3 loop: CASSSPRTSGREDTQYF. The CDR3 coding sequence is TGTGCCAGCAGTAGTCCCCGGACTAGCGGGAGGGAAGATACGCAGTATTTT.

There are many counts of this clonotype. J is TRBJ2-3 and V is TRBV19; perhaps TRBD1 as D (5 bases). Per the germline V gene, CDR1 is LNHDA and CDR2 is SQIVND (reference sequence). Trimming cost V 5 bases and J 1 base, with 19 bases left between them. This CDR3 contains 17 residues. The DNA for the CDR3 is TGTGCCAGTAGTTTTGGGCCAGGGTCGTTTGGCACAGATACGCAGTATTTT. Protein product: CASSFGPGSFGTDTQYF.

The CDR3 sequence is CASSPGLSQPQHF. Here the CDR3 DNA reads TGTGCCAGCAGTCCGGGGTTAAGCCAGCCCCAGCATTTT. The rearrangement uses TRBV28 and TRBJ1-5; D gene unclear. Trimming left V 5 bases short and J 7 bases short, with 12 bases between. Germline loops: CDR1 MDHEN, CDR2 SYDVKM. The CDR3 contains 13 residues.

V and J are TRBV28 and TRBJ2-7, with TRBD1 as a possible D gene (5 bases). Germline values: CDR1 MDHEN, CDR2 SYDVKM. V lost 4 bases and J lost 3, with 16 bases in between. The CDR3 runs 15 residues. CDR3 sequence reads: CASSSSHTQGYEQYF. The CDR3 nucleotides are TGTGCCAGCAGTTCGTCTCACACCCAGGGCTACGAGCAGTACTTC.

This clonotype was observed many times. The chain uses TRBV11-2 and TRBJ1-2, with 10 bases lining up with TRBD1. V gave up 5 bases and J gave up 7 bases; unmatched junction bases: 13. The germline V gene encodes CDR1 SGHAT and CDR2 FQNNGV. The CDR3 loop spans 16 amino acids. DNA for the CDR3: TGTGCCAGCAGCCCCGGGACAGGGGTTCTTCGGTCTGGCTACACCTTC. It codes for CASSPGTGVLRSGYTF.

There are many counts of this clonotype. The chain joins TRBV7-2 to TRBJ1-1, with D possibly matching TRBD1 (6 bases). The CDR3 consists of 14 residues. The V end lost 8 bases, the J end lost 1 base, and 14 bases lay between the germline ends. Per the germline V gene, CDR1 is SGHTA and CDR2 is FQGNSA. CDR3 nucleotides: TGTGCCAGCGGGAGGGGGGGATCGAACACTGAAGCTTTCTTT. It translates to CASGRGGSNTEAFF.

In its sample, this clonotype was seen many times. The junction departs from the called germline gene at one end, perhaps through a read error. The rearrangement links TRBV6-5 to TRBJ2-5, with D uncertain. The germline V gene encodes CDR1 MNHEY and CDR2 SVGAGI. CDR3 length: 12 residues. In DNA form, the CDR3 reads TGTGCCAGCAGTGTGGACCAAGACACCCAGTACTTT. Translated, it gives CASSVDQDTQYF.

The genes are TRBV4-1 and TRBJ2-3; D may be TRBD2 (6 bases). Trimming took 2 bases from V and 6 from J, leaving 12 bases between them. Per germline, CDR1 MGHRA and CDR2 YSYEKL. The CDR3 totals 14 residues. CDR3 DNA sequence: TGCGCCAGCAGCCAACTAGGACGGGGGGATACGCAGTATTTT. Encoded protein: CASSQLGRGDTQYF.

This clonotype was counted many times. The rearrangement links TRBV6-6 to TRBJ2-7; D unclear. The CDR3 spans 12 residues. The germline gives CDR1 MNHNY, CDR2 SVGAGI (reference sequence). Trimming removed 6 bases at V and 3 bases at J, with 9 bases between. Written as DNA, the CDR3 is TGTGCCAGCAGCGACGACTTCTACGAGCAGTACTTC. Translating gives CASSDDFYEQYF.

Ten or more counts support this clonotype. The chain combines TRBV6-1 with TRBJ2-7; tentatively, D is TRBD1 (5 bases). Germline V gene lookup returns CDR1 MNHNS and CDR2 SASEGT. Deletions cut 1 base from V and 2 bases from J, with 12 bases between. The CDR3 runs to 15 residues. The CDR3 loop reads CASSEVAGQPYEQYF. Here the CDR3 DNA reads TGTGCCAGCAGTGAAGTCGCCGGACAACCCTACGAGCAGTACTTC.

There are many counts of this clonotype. The CDR3, as DNA: TGTGCCAGCAGTTTATCGGGCAGGGGATGGAATTCACCCCTCCACTTT. Its protein product is CASSLSGRGWNSPLHF. The rearrangement uses TRBV27 and TRBJ1-6; maybe TRBD1 (6 bases). V was pared by 0 bases and J by 7 bases, with 13 bases between. This CDR3 spans 16 amino acids. Germline lookup yields CDR1 MNHEY and CDR2 SMNVEV (reference sequence).